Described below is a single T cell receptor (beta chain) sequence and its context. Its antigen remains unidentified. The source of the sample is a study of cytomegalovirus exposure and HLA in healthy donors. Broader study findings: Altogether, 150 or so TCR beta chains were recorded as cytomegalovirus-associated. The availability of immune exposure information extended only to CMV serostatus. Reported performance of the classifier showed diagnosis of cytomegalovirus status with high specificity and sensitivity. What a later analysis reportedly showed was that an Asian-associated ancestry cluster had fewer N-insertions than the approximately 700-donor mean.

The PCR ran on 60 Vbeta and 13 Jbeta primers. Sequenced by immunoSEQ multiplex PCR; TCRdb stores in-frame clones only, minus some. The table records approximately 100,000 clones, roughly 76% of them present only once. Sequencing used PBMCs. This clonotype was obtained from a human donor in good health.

The CDR3, as DNA: TGTGCCAGCAACTACCCTAATGAAAAACTGTTTTTT. Its protein product is CASNYPNEKLFF. The V call is TRBV2, the J call TRBJ1-4; D is unclear. CDR3 length equals 12 residues. CDR1 and CDR2 (germline): SNHLY, FYNNEI. V gave up 7 bases and J gave up 3 bases, with 6 bases separating them.